These T cell receptor beta chains were read from a single sample in a study of regulatory T cells in long-lasting Graves disease. Using its own MiXCR run on the multiplex PCR reads, TCRdb lists one record per CDR3 protein. Here the sample spans around 480,000 distinct CDR3 sequences, 15% to 20% being singletons. These records were also assigned to another study, of T cells in Graves' hyperthyroidism and ophthalmopathy.

This material consisted of peripheral blood mononuclear cells (PBMCs), taken at new diagnosis, from a patient treated with antithyroid drugs. The receptor set was obtained from a woman aged 35-65 years with Graves disease. Both conserved end residues are part of each CDR3. The D gene is left open where the match is weak.

CDR3 protein	V gene	J gene	D gene
CASSPRGGGTGGEQFF	TRBV12-3/TRBV12-4	TRBJ2-1	-
CATLLTGTGETGELFF	TRBV5-1	TRBJ2-2	TRBD1
CASTIPGGPLSSYEQYF	TRBV28	TRBJ2-7	TRBD1
CASSLAATPQHF	TRBV11-2	TRBJ1-5	-
CASPKPGLAGGSTDTQYF	TRBV7-2	TRBJ2-3	TRBD2
CAWARGASSTEAFF	TRBV30	TRBJ1-1	-
CASSADRAYSGNTIYF	TRBV6-1	TRBJ1-3	TRBD1
CPSSGRLAEETQYF	TRBV11-3	TRBJ2-5	TRBD2
CASTWEWNTEAFF	TRBV19	TRBJ1-1	-
CASSPHNAYEQYF	TRBV7-9	TRBJ2-7	-
CASSILSMGGYGYTF	TRBV19	TRBJ1-2	-
CAWSVGSAAFF	TRBV30	TRBJ1-1	-
CASSPGLADSDTQYF	TRBV5-1	TRBJ2-3	TRBD2
CASRMRGLPYNEQFF	TRBV28	TRBJ2-1	TRBD1
CASSAVLGSWGTGELFF	TRBV6-1	TRBJ2-2	-
CASSLTGTLYEQYF	TRBV6-1	TRBJ2-7	-
CASTRQGFATNEKLFF	TRBV19	TRBJ1-4	TRBD1
CSAGVEGYEQYF	TRBV20-1	TRBJ2-7	-
CASSSLKTHTNTEAFF	TRBV2	TRBJ1-1	-
CAWSRDSYEQYF	TRBV30	TRBJ2-7	-
CASSATGNSNQPQHF	TRBV7-9	TRBJ1-5	-
CASSLFGTGGSEQFF	TRBV7-9	TRBJ2-1	TRBD1
CAWSWGSRYEQYF	TRBV30	TRBJ2-7	-
CASSLSRGKPQHF	TRBV3-1	TRBJ1-5	-
CASSLESESGELFF	TRBV7-2	TRBJ2-2	-
CASSLAGQGLPAFF	TRBV14	TRBJ1-1	TRBD1
CASKGRGSYEQYF	TRBV28	TRBJ2-7	-
CAWSAPGDSNQPQHF	TRBV30	TRBJ1-5	-
CAISELAPGEQFF	TRBV10-3	TRBJ2-1	-
CASSKAAGRLDTNTEAFF	TRBV5-5	TRBJ1-1	-
CASSLTAVEQYF	TRBV11-2	TRBJ2-7	-
CASSSAGGENYGYTF	TRBV28	TRBJ1-2	-
CATSRDRGLWDEQFF	TRBV15	TRBJ2-1	TRBD1
CASSPSPQGYQPQHF	TRBV3-1	TRBJ1-5	-
CASSFGLGSYNSPLHF	TRBV5-4	TRBJ1-6	-
CASSVARVAPGNTIYF	TRBV9	TRBJ1-3	-
CASSLSDRVKGDTEAFF	TRBV11-2	TRBJ1-1	TRBD1
CASSLPRGSLSNYGYTF	TRBV11-2	TRBJ1-2	-
CASSLDGLGVGEQYF	TRBV11-2	TRBJ2-7	-
CASRPSGASSEQYF	TRBV7-9	TRBJ2-7	-
CASSYSLSADYEQYF	TRBV10-3	TRBJ2-7	-
CASSAGSTNYGYTF	TRBV2	TRBJ1-2	-